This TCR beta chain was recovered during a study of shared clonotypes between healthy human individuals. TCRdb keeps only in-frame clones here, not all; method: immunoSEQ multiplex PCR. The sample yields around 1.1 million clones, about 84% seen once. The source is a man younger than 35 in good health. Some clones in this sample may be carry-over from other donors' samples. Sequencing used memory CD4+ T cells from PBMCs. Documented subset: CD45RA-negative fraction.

The CDR3 sequence is CAINEGGEETQYF. The DNA of the CDR3 is TGTGCCATCAACGAGGGGGGAGAAGAGACCCAGTACTTC. The V gene is TRBV10-3, the J gene TRBJ2-5; D possibly uses TRBD1 or TRBD2 (6 bases each). CDR1 and CDR2 from the germline V gene are ENHRY and SYGVKD. The CDR3 totals 13 residues. The germline V and J ends were trimmed by 7 bases and 3 bases, with 12 bases remaining between them.